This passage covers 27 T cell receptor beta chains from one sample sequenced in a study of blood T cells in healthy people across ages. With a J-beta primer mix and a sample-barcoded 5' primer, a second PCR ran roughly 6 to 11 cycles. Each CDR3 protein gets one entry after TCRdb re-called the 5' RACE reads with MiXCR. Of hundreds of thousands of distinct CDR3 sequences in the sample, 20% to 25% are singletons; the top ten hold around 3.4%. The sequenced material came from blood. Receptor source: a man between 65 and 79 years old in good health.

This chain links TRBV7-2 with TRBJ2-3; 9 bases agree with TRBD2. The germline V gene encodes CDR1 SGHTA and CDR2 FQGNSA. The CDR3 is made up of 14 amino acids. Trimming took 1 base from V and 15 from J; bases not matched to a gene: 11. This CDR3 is CASSLEMAGGFQYF. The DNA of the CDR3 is TGTGCCAGCAGCTTAGAGATGGCGGGAGGGTTTCAATATTTT.

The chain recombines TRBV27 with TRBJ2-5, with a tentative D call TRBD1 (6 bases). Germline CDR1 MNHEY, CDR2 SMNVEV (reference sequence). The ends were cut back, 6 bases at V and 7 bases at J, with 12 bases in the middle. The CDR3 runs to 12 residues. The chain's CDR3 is CASRSQGGTQYF. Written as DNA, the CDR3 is TGTGCCAGCAGGTCACAGGGCGGGACCCAGTACTTC.

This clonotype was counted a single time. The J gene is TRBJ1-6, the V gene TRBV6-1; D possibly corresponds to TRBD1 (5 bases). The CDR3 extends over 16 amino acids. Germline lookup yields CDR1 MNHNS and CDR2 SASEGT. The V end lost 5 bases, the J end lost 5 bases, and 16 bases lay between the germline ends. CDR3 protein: CASSLAPGHNNSPLHF. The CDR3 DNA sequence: TGTGCCAGCAGTCTAGCACCCGGACACAATAATTCACCCCTCCACTTT.

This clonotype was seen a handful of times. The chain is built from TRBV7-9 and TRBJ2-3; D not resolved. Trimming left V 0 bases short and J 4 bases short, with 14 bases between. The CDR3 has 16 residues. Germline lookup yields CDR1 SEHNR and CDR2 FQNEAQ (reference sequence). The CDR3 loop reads CASSLAAGSGPDTQYF. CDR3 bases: TGTGCCAGCAGCTTAGCCGCAGGTTCCGGCCCAGATACGCAGTATTTT. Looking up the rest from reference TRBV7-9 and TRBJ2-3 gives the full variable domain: DTGVSQNPRHKITKRGQNVTFRCDPISEHNRLYWYRQTLGQGPEFLTYFQNEAQLEKSRLLSDRFSAERPKGSFSTLEIQRTEQGDSAMYLCASSLAAGSGPDTQYFGPGTRLTVL.

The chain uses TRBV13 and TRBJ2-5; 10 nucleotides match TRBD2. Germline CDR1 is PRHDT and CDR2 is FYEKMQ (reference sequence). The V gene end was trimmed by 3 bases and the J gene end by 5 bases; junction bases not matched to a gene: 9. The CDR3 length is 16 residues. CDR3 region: CASSLKREGLGETQYF. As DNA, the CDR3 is TGTGCCAGCAGCTTGAAGCGGGAGGGCCTCGGTGAGACCCAGTACTTC.

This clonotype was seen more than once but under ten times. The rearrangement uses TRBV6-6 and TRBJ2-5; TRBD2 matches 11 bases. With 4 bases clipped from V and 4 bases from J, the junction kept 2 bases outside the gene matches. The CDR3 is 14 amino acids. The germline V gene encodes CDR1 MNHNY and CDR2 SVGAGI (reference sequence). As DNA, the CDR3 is TGTGCCAGCAGTTCGACTAGCGGGATAGAGACCCAGTACTTC. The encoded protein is CASSSTSGIETQYF.

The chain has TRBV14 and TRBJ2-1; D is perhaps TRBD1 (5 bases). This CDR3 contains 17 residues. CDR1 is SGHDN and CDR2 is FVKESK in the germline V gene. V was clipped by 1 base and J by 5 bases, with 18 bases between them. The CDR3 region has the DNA TGTGCCAGCAGCCAAGCGCTTCAGATGACAGCAAACAATGAGCAGTTCTTC. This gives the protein CASSQALQMTANNEQFF.

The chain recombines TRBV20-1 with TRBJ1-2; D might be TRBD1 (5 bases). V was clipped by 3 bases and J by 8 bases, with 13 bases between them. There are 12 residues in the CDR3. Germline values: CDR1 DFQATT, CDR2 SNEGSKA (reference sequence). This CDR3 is CSASLSGEGYTF. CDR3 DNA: TGCAGTGCTAGCCTCTCGGGGGAAGGCTACACCTTC.

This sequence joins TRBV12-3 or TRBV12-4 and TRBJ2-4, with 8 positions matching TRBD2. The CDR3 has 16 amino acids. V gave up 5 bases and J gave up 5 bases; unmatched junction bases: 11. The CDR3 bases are TGTGCCAGCAGTCTTACACGGGGGGGCCGCCAAAACATTCAGTACTTC. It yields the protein CASSLTRGGRQNIQYF.

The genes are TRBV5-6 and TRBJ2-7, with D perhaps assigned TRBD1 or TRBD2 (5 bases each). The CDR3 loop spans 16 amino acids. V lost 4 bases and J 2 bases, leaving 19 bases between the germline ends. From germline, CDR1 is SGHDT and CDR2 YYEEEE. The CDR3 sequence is CASSPVKSRGAYEQYF. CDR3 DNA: TGTGCCAGCAGCCCCGTGAAAAGCCGAGGGGCCTACGAGCAGTACTTC.

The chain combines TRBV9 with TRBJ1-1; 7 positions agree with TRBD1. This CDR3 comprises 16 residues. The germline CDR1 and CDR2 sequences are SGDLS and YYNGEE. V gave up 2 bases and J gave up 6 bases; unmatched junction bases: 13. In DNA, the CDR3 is TGTGCCAGCAGCGTGGTCCCAGGGGGGCCAGGGGCTGAAGCTTTCTTT. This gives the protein CASSVVPGGPGAEAFF. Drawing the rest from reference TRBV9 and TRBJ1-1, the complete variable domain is DSGVTQTPKHLITATGQRVTLRCSPRSGDLSVYWYQQSLDQGLQFLIQYYNGEERAKGNILERFSAQQFPDLHSELNLSSLELGDSALYFCASSVVPGGPGAEAFFGQGTRLTVV.

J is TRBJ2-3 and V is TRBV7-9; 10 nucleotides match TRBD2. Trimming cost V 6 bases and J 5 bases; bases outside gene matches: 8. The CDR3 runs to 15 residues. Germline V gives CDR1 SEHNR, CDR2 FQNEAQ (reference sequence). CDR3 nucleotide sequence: TGTGCCAGCAGGTCTAGCGGGAGCGTTGGAGATACGCAGTATTTT. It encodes CASRSSGSVGDTQYF.

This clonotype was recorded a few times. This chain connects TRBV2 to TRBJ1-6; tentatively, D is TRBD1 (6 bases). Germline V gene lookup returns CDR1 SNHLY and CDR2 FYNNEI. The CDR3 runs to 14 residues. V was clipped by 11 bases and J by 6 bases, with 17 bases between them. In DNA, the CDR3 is TGTGCCGTCAGGCCGACAGGCAGTAATTCACCCCTCCACTTT. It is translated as CAVRPTGSNSPLHF.

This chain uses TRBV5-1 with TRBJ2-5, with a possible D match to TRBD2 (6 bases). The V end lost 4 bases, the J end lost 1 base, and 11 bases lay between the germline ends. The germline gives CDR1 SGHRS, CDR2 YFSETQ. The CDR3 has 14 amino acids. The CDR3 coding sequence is TGCGCCAGCAGCCTAGGGGACTTCCAAGAGACCCAGTACTTC. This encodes CASSLGDFQETQYF.

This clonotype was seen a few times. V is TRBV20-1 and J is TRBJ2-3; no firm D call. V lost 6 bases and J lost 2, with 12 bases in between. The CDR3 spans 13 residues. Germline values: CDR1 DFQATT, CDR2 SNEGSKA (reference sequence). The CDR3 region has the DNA TGCAGTGCCCCGGACCGCTACACAGATACGCAGTATTTT. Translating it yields CSAPDRYTDTQYF.

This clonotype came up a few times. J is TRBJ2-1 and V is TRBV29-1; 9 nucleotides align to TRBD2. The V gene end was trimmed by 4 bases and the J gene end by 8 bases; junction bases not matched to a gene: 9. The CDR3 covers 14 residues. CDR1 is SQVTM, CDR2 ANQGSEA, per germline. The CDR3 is CSVVPAGGPDEQFF. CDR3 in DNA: TGCAGCGTTGTCCCGGCGGGAGGGCCGGATGAGCAGTTCTTC.

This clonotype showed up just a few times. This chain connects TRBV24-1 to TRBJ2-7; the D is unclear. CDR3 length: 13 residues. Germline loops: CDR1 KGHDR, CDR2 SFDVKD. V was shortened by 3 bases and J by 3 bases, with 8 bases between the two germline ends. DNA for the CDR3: TGTGCCACCAGTGATCCCCCGAACTACGAGCAGTACTTC. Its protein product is CATSDPPNYEQYF.

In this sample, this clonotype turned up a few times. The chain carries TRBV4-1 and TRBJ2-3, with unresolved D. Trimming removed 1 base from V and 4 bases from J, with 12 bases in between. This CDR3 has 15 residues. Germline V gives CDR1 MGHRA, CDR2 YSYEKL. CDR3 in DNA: TGCGCCAGCAGCCAAGTCGGTACGGTCGCAGATACGCAGTATTTT. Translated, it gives CASSQVGTVADTQYF.

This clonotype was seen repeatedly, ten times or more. CDR3 nucleotide sequence: TGCAGTGCTAGAGAGGACAGGCCCGGGGAGCTGTTTTTT. Translated: CSAREDRPGELFF. The gene calls are TRBV20-1 and TRBJ2-2; 7 bases agree with TRBD1. V was clipped by 0 bases and J by 6 bases; unmatched bases: 1. The CDR3 contains 13 residues. The V gene's germline CDR1 is DFQATT and CDR2 SNEGSKA (reference sequence).

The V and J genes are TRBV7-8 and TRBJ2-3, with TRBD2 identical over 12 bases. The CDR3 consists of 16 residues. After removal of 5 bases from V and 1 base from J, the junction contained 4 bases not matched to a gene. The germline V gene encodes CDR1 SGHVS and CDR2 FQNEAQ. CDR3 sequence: CASSPWTSGGTDTQYF. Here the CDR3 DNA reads TGTGCCAGCAGCCCCTGGACTAGCGGGGGCACAGATACGCAGTATTTT.

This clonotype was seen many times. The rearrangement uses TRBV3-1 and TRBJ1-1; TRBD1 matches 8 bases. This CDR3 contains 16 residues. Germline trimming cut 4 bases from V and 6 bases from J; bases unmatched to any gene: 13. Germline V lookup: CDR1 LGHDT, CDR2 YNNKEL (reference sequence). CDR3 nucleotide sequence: TGTGCCAGCAGCCGATTCGAGACAGGGGTCGGGGCTGAAGCTTTCTTT. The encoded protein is CASSRFETGVGAEAFF.

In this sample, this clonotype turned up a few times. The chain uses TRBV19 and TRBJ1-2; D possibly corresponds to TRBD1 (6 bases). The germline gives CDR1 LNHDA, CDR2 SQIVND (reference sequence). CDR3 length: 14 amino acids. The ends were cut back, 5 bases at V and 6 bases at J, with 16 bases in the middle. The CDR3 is CASSPNGGRDGYTF. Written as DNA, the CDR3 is TGTGCCAGTAGTCCGAACGGGGGCCGGGATGGCTACACCTTC.

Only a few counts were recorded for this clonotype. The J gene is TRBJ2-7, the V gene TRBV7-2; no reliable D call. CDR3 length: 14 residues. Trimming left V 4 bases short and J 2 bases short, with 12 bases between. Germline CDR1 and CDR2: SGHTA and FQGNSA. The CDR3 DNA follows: TGTGCCAGCAGCTACCTCGGCCAAACCTACGAGCAGTACTTC. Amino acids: CASSYLGQTYEQYF.

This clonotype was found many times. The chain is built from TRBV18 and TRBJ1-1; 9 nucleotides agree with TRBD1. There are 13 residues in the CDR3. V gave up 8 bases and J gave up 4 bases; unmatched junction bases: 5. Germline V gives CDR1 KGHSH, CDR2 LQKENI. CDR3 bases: TGTGCCAGCAGCCAGGGACAGGGCACTGAAGCTTTCTTT. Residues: CASSQGQGTEAFF.

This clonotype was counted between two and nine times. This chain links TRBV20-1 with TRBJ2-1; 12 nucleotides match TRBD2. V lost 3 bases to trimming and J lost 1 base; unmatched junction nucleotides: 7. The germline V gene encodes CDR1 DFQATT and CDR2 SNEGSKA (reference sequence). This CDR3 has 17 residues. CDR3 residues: CSARAGTSGLSYNEQFF. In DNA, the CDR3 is TGCAGTGCTAGGGCCGGGACTAGCGGGTTATCCTACAATGAGCAGTTCTTC.

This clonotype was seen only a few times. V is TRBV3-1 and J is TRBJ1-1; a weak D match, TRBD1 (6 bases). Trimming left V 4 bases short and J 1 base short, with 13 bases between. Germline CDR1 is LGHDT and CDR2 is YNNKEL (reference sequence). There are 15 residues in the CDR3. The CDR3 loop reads CASSRNRERNTEAFF. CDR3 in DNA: TGTGCCAGCAGCCGAAACAGGGAAAGGAACACTGAAGCTTTCTTT.

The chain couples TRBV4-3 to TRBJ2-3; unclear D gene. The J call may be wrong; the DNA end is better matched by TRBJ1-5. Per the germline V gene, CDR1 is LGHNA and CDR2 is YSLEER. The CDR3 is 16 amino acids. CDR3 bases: TGCGCCAGCAGCCAAGACCTAGCGGGAGCAGCAGATACGCAGCATTTT. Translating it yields CASSQDLAGAADTQHF.